Reported below is one TCR beta chain. The junction had 6 bases not matched to a gene; V was cut back by 3 bases and J by 5 bases. Germline values: CDR1 MNHNY, CDR2 SVGAGI (reference sequence). CDR3 length: 16 amino acids. This table comes from immunoSEQ multiplex PCR, and its TCRdb copy is limited to in-frame clones, with some not included. Of under 85,000 clones in the sample, 85% to 95% were seen once. The data are from a study of technical replicates of blood from a handful of donors. The V call is TRBV6-6, the J call TRBJ2-5, with 13 bases fitting TRBD2. The source material was T cells isolated from PBMCs. The source is a human donor in good health. CDR3: CASSYYRLAGGETQYF. In nucleotides, the CDR3 is TGTGCCAGCAGTTATTATAGACTAGCGGGAGGCGAGACCCAGTACTTC.